Below are 2 T cell receptor beta chains sequenced from a single sample in a study of blood T cell repertoires in COVID-19. Assay used: immunoSEQ multiplex PCR; TCRdb lists only in-frame clones, some missing. The sample lists about 180,000 clones; under 90% were seen once. The specimen sequenced was peripheral blood. These receptors came from a person aged 65-85 years with COVID-19, enrolled during active disease.

The gene calls are TRBV6-2 or TRBV6-3 and TRBJ2-7; D not resolved. The CDR3 consists of 12 residues. V was cut by 6 bases and J by 3 bases, with 9 bases left in between. Germline CDR1 MNHEY, CDR2 SVGEGT. Here the CDR3 DNA reads TGTGCCAGCAGCGACATGGACTACGAGCAGTACTTC. Protein: CASSDMDYEQYF.

The CDR3 here is CATSSTGWGYTF. The CDR3 DNA reads TGTGCCACCAGTAGTACAGGTTGGGGCTACACCTTC. The gene calls are TRBV24-1 and TRBJ1-2, with D perhaps matching TRBD1 (5 bases). The CDR3 length is 12 residues. Germline CDR1 and CDR2: KGHDR and SFDVKD. Trimming removed 6 bases at V and 8 bases at J, with 12 bases between.